What follows describes a single T cell receptor beta chain. No antigen is known for it. Trimming left V 4 bases short and J 6 bases short, with 10 bases between. This CDR3 contains 12 residues. CDR1 is MNHEY, CDR2 SVGAGI, per germline. These data are taken from a study of cytomegalovirus exposure and HLA in healthy donors. PCR was performed using 60 Vbeta and 13 Jbeta primers. Only in-frame clones appear in the TCRdb table, and some are missing; sequencing was by immunoSEQ multiplex PCR. The repertoire holds some 170,000 clones, with around 83% as singletons. Study-level findings and limits: Of the V segments, some could not be distinguished, including TRBV6-2 and TRBV6-3, and were excluded. In an earlier analysis, in 587 donors, most V segments appeared productive either ~90% or ~30% of the time. As a later analysis showed, a missense DCLRE1C variant was linked to trimming of TCR beta V- and J-genes.

The TCR comes from a man in his fifties in good health and CMV-seropositive. The chain employs TRBV6-5 and TRBJ2-7; D is unclear. The sample was PBMCs. This CDR3 reads CASSSSRLEQYF. CDR3 coding DNA: TGTGCCAGCAGTTCCTCGCGACTCGAGCAGTACTTC.